This T cell receptor beta chain comes out of a study of OX40 agonist ivuxolimab in advanced cancers. This CDR3 contains 17 residues. Germline assignment: CDR1 SGHRS and CDR2 YFSETQ. V lost 2 bases and J lost 0, with 17 bases in between. Findings and limits, study-wide: The study found that CD8+ T cells averaged more expanded clones than CD4+.

This clone was seen a single time. Antigen unknown. The assay was immunoSEQ multiplex PCR, and TCRdb's table has in-frame clones only and misses some. The sample carries about 51,000 clones, approximately 84% recorded once. The V call is TRBV5-1, the J call TRBJ2-5; D not resolved. The origin of this receptor is an adult with an advanced solid tumor such as melanoma, head and neck, liver or kidney cancer. The starting material was CD4+ or CD8+ T cells sorted from blood, obtained in a trial of the OX40 agonist ivuxolimab. The CDR3 bases are TGCGCCAGCAGCTTTGGTCGGGCCCAGAGCTACCAAGAGACCCAGTACTTC. Amino acid sequence: CASSFGRAQSYQETQYF.